A selection of T cell receptor beta chains follows, all from one sample in a study of human T cells and chemical hapten exposure. MiXCR was run by TCRdb on the RACE reads, yielding one entry per CDR3 protein. The sample consists of some 80,000 distinct CDR3 sequences, 9.5% to 13% of them appearing once. The source was whole blood, collected in connection with sensitization to the hapten diphenylcyclopropenone (DPC). These receptors were taken from a man aged 18 to 30 with alopecia areata. Some clones in this sample may be carry-over from other donors' samples. Each CDR3 is given with its conserved first and last residue. A D gene is named only where the DNA matches it firmly. A row's size may be missing; if present it is once, few, many or a size class.

V	size	J	D	CDR3	DNA
TRBV20-1	NA	TRBJ1-5	NA	CSASELGASNQPQHF	TGCAGTGCTAGTGAGTTAGGAGCTAGCAATCAGCCCCAGCATTTT
TRBV29-1	many	TRBJ1-6	TRBD1	CSAAQGAPNSPLHF	TGCAGCGCCGCCCAGGGGGCTCCTAATTCACCCCTCCACTTT
TRBV18	once	TRBJ2-7	TRBD2	CASSPPMGGDHEQYF	TGTGCCAGCTCACCACCTATGGGAGGGGACCACGAGCAGTACTTC
TRBV7-6	NA	TRBJ2-2	TRBD2	CASSISGGHTGELFF	TGTGCCAGCAGCATTAGCGGGGGCCACACCGGGGAGCTGTTTTTT
TRBV4-2	many	TRBJ1-1	TRBD1	CASSQEAGTGGNVNTEAFF	TGTGCCAGCAGCCAAGAAGCCGGGACAGGGGGAAACGTGAACACTGAAGCTTTCTTT
TRBV6-5	many	TRBJ2-5	NA	CASTADRDIQETQYF	TGTGCCAGCACCGCAGACCGGGACATCCAAGAGACCCAGTACTTC
TRBV6-2/TRBV6-3	NA	TRBJ2-5	TRBD1	CASKAGGYLETQYF	TGTGCCAGCAAGGCAGGGGGCTATCTCGAGACCCAGTACTTC
TRBV20-1	NA	TRBJ2-7	NA	CSATGDYEQYF	TGCAGTGCCACGGGGGATTACGAGCAGTACTTC
TRBV28	NA	TRBJ2-1	NA	CASSLVAVGRNEQFF	TGTGCCAGCAGTTTAGTGGCTGTGGGGCGGAATGAGCAGTTCTTC
TRBV7-9	many	TRBJ2-5	TRBD1	CASSLATGALQETQYF	TGTGCCAGCAGCTTAGCCACAGGGGCACTACAAGAGACCCAGTACTTC
TRBV7-9	few	TRBJ2-7	NA	CASTRWGSYEQYF	TGTGCCAGCACCAGATGGGGGTCCTACGAGCAGTACTTC
TRBV29-1	NA	TRBJ1-5	TRBD1	CSARDSLGQPQHF	TGCAGCGCGCGGGACAGCTTGGGTCAGCCCCAGCATTTT
TRBV23-1	NA	TRBJ2-2	NA	CASSQSSTGELFF	TGCGCCAGCAGTCAATCCAGCACCGGGGAGCTGTTTTTT
TRBV7-8	few	TRBJ1-1	NA	CASSLRYEGHTEAFF	TGTGCCAGCAGCCTAAGGTATGAGGGGCACACTGAAGCTTTCTTT
TRBV27	NA	TRBJ1-6	NA	CASSLGVYSPLHF	TGTGCCAGCAGTTTAGGGGTTTACTCACCCCTCCACTTT
TRBV12-3/TRBV12-4	many	TRBJ2-2	NA	CASSFRRGANTGELFF	TGTGCCAGCAGTTTCAGGCGGGGCGCGAACACCGGGGAGCTGTTTTTT
TRBV7-6	few	TRBJ2-3	NA	CASSLWDQSTDTQYF	TGTGCCAGCAGCTTATGGGACCAAAGCACAGATACGCAGTATTTT
TRBV9	few	TRBJ1-6	NA	CASSVEDGNSPLHF	TGTGCCAGCAGCGTAGAGGACGGGAATTCACCCCTCCACTTT
TRBV6-2/TRBV6-3	NA	TRBJ2-1	NA	CASSTGLTYNEQFF	TGTGCCAGCAGTACAGGTCTTACTTACAATGAGCAGTTCTTC
TRBV2	many	TRBJ1-5	NA	CASSEAGKRLQPQHF	TGTGCCAGCAGTGAGGCAGGGAAGAGGCTTCAGCCCCAGCATTTT
TRBV4-3	few	TRBJ2-5	NA	CASSQEGSGETQYF	TGCGCCAGCAGCCAAGAAGGGTCGGGGGAGACCCAGTACTTC
TRBV12-3/TRBV12-4	few	TRBJ1-5	NA	CASRKAEGNQPQHF	TGTGCCAGCAGGAAAGCGGAGGGGAATCAGCCCCAGCATTTT
TRBV7-2	NA	TRBJ1-1	NA	CASIRKLSTEAFF	TGTGCCTCAATTCGGAAATTGAGCACTGAAGCTTTCTTT
TRBV18	many	TRBJ2-3	NA	CASSPSASTDTQYF	TGTGCCAGCTCCCCCTCGGCTAGCACAGATACGCAGTATTTT
TRBV4-3	few	TRBJ1-6	TRBD1	CASSQAQGQQNSPLHF	TGCGCCAGCAGCCAAGCGCAGGGACAGCAAAATTCACCCCTCCACTTT
TRBV3-1	many	TRBJ1-3	TRBD1	CASKTGILSGNTIYF	TGTGCCAGCAAGACAGGGATTCTCTCTGGAAACACCATATATTTT
TRBV4-3	few	TRBJ1-1	TRBD1	CASSQAFRFDRDTEAFF	TGCGCCAGCAGCCAAGCGTTCCGTTTCGACAGGGACACTGAAGCTTTCTTT
TRBV4-1	few	TRBJ2-7	NA	CASSQEPGSYEQYF	TGCGCCAGCAGCCAAGAACCGGGCTCCTACGAGCAGTACTTC
TRBV29-1	many	TRBJ1-1	NA	CSVVLQGSRAFF	TGCAGCGTAGTCCTACAGGGATCAAGGGCTTTCTTT
TRBV18	NA	TRBJ2-3	NA	CASSPGTPDTDTQYF	TGTGCCAGCTCACCCGGGACCCCTGACACAGATACGCAGTATTTT
TRBV29-1	many	TRBJ2-7	NA	CSVIGQSYEQYF	TGCAGCGTCATCGGACAGAGCTACGAGCAGTACTTC
TRBV6-2/TRBV6-3	few	TRBJ1-1	NA	CASSSGVTEAFF	TGTGCCAGCAGTAGCGGGGTTACTGAAGCTTTCTTT
TRBV7-9	NA	TRBJ2-1	NA	CASSTIPGNEQFF	TGTGCCAGCAGCACGATCCCGGGAAATGAGCAGTTCTTC
TRBV4-1	NA	TRBJ1-4	NA	CASSQVVNEKLFF	TGCGCCAGCAGCCAAGTGGTTAATGAAAAACTGTTTTTT
TRBV11-3	NA	TRBJ2-3	TRBD2	CASTSGTSGEAPWETQYF	TGTGCCAGCACCTCCGGGACTAGCGGGGAGGCTCCATGGGAAACGCAGTATTTT
TRBV2	many	TRBJ1-4	NA	CASRETGTGHNEKLFF	TGTGCCAGCAGGGAAACAGGGACGGGCCACAATGAAAAACTGTTTTTT
TRBV18	NA	TRBJ1-5	NA	CASSPDGGRNQPQHF	TGTGCCAGCTCACCAGACGGGGGCCGGAATCAGCCCCAGCATTTT
TRBV20-1	few	TRBJ2-7	NA	CSAGGHPTAVEQYF	TGCAGTGCTGGCGGACATCCAACCGCCGTCGAGCAGTACTTC
TRBV18	few	TRBJ2-1	TRBD1	CASSLSRTGNNEQFF	TGTGCCAGCTCACTGAGCCGGACAGGGAACAATGAGCAGTTCTTC
TRBV7-9	many	TRBJ2-5	TRBD1	CASSSGQGSRGQETQYF	TGTGCCAGCAGCTCCGGACAGGGTTCGCGGGGCCAAGAGACCCAGTACTTC
TRBV28	many	TRBJ1-4	NA	CASSTAAGLNEKLFF	TGTGCCAGCAGCACCGCCGCGGGGCTTAATGAAAAACTGTTTTTT
TRBV18	NA	TRBJ2-1	TRBD1	CASSPTYGGGQGENEQFF	TGTGCCAGCTCACCAACCTACGGTGGGGGACAGGGTGAAAATGAGCAGTTCTTC
TRBV7-6	many	TRBJ1-1	NA	CASSLGPGGTEAFF	TGTGCCAGCAGCCTAGGCCCCGGGGGCACTGAAGCTTTCTTT
TRBV5-1	once	TRBJ2-7	NA	CASRDSRGYEQYF	TGCGCCAGCAGAGACAGTAGGGGCTACGAGCAGTACTTC
TRBV6-1	few	TRBJ2-2	NA	CASRGSTGELFF	TGTGCCAGCAGGGGGAGCACCGGGGAGCTGTTTTTT
TRBV27	many	TRBJ1-6	NA	CASRIQGFSPLHF	TGTGCCAGCAGGATACAGGGTTTCTCACCCCTCCACTTT
TRBV5-1	few	TRBJ2-1	NA	CASSWTGGDYNEQFF	TGCGCCAGCAGCTGGACGGGGGGCGATTACAATGAGCAGTTCTTC
TRBV11-1	few	TRBJ2-2	NA	CASSPEGTGELFF	TGTGCCAGCAGCCCTGAAGGGACCGGGGAGCTGTTTTTT
TRBV7-6	many	TRBJ2-3	TRBD1	CASSFTGTGGTDTQYF	TGTGCCAGCAGTTTCACCGGGACAGGGGGCACAGATACGCAGTATTTT
TRBV6-5	NA	TRBJ1-6	TRBD1	CASSPTGTANSPLHF	TGTGCCAGCAGTCCTACCGGGACAGCTAATTCACCCCTCCACTTT